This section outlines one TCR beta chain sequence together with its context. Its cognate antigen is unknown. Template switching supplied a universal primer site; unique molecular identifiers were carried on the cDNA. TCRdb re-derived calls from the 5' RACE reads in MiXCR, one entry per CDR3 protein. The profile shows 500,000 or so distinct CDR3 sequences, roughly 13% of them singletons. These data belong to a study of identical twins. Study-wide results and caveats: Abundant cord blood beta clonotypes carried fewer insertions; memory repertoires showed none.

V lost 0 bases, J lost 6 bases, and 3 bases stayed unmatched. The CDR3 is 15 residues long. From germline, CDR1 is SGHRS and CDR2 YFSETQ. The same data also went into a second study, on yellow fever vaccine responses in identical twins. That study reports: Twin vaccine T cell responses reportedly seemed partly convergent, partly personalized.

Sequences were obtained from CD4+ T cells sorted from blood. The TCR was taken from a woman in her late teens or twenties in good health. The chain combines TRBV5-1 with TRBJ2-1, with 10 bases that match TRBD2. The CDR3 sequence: CASSLALAGPNEQFF. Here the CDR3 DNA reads TGCGCCAGCAGCTTGGCACTAGCGGGACCCAATGAGCAGTTCTTC.